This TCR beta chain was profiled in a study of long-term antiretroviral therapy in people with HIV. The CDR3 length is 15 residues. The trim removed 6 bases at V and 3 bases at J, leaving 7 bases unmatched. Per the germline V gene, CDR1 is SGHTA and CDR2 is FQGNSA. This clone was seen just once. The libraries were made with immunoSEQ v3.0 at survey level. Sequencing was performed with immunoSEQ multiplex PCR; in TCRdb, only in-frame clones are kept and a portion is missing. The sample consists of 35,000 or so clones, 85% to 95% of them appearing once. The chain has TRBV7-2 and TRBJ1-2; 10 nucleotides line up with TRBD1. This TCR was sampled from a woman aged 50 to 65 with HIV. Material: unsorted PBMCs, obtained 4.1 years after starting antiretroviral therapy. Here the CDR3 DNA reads TGTGCCAGCAGGCGACAGGGGGCGCTTGACTATGGCTACACCTTC. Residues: CASRRQGALDYGYTF. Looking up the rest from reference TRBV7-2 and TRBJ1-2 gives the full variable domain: GAGVSQSPSNKVTEKGKDVELRCDPISGHTALYWYRQSLGQGLEFLIYFQGNSAPDKSGLPSDRFSAERTGGSVSTLTIQRTQQEDSAVYLCASRRQGALDYGYTFGSGTRLTVV.